Presented here are 15 T cell receptor beta chains from one specimen sequenced in a study of control samples from healthy donors and cancer patients. Clones were read by immunoSEQ multiplex PCR, and TCRdb kept only the in-frame ones, dropping some. The sample yields roughly 190,000 clones, roughly 91% seen once. Sequencing was carried out using blood. The receptors stem from a woman aged 30 to 39 in good health.

V usage is TRBV7-2 and J usage is TRBJ1-6, with 7 bases identical to TRBD1. V gave up 5 bases and J gave up 10 bases; unmatched junction bases: 8. The CDR3 spans 14 residues. Germline values: CDR1 SGHTA, CDR2 FQGNSA. The CDR3 spells CASSDGQVYSPLHF. The CDR3 region has the DNA TGTGCCAGCAGCGACGGACAGGTGTACTCACCCCTCCACTTT.

The J gene is TRBJ1-2, the V gene TRBV18, with 9 bases lining up with TRBD1. Germline V gene data show CDR1 as KGHSH and CDR2 as LQKENI. V lost 3 bases, J lost 6 bases, and 8 bases stayed unmatched. The CDR3 is made up of 15 amino acids. This chain's CDR3 is CASSPGTGTGNGYTF. For the CDR3, the DNA is TGTGCCAGCTCACCCGGAACCGGGACAGGGAATGGCTACACCTTC.

This chain connects TRBV9 to TRBJ1-3; 9 bases match TRBD1. This CDR3 is built from 15 residues. With 2 bases clipped from V and 4 bases from J, the junction kept 4 bases outside the gene matches. CDR1 and CDR2 from the germline V gene are SGDLS and YYNGEE. This CDR3 reads CASSVSGTGGNTIYF. The CDR3 nucleotides are TGTGCCAGCAGCGTTTCCGGGACAGGGGGAAACACCATATATTTT.

This chain uses TRBV10-3 with TRBJ2-5; 13 nucleotides align to TRBD2. Germline V CDR1 and CDR2: ENHRY, SYGVKD. J was trimmed by 1 base and V by 3 bases; bases with no gene match: 5. CDR3 length: 17 amino acids. The CDR3 is CAISDSGTSGVQETQYF. DNA for the CDR3: TGTGCCATCAGTGATTCCGGGACTAGCGGGGTCCAAGAGACCCAGTACTTC.

This chain connects TRBV12-5 to TRBJ1-1; D perhaps matches TRBD1 (6 bases). The CDR3 spans 14 residues. The V gene's germline CDR1 is LGHNT and CDR2 FRNRAP. V was shortened by 3 bases and J by 4 bases, with 12 bases between the two germline ends. The CDR3 nucleotides are TGTGCTAGTGGTTTACAGGGATCCCCCACTGAAGCTTTCTTT. This encodes CASGLQGSPTEAFF.

This rearrangement joins TRBV28 to TRBJ1-6; 9 bases line up with TRBD1. Germline CDR1 and CDR2: MDHEN and SYDVKM. This CDR3 comprises 14 residues. Trimming removed 6 bases from V and 9 bases from J; junction bases left unmatched: 6. In DNA form, the CDR3 reads TGTGCCAGCAGCTCGACAGGGGGGATTTCACCCCTCCACTTT. Translation gives CASSSTGGISPLHF.

This clone was observed once. This sequence joins TRBV5-1 and TRBJ2-7; perhaps TRBD1 as D (6 bases). CDR1 SGHRS and CDR2 YFSETQ come from the germline V gene. The CDR3 consists of 13 residues. V lost 4 bases and J lost 0, with 8 bases in between. CDR3 protein: CASSRQDSYEQYF. The CDR3 DNA follows: TGCGCCAGCAGCCGACAGGACTCCTACGAGCAGTACTTC.

The V call is TRBV27, the J call TRBJ2-7, with 10 bases lining up with TRBD2. This CDR3 spans 16 amino acids. Trimming removed 4 bases from V and 4 bases from J; junction bases left unmatched: 10. Germline V gives CDR1 MNHEY, CDR2 SMNVEV (reference sequence). The DNA for the CDR3 is TGTGCCAGCAGTTGGGGGGGGCCTAGCGGGGGTTACGAGCAGTACTTC. It yields the protein CASSWGGPSGGYEQYF.

A note on this clone: The same CDR3 arises from other DNA sequences in this sample as well. The J gene is TRBJ1-5, the V gene TRBV19; D possibly corresponds to TRBD1 (6 bases). Germline CDR1 LNHDA, CDR2 SQIVND (reference sequence). Trimming stripped 3 bases from V and 3 bases from J, with 9 bases between. CDR3 length: 14 residues. The CDR3 protein is CASSIRDTNQPQHF. The CDR3 DNA follows: TGTGCCAGTAGTATCAGGGACACCAATCAGCCCCAGCATTTT.

This clone was counted once. J is TRBJ1-6 and V is TRBV5-8, with 7 bases lining up with TRBD1. The J segment lost 2 bases and the V segment lost 6 bases, leaving 8 bases of the junction unmatched. The CDR3 has 16 amino acids. CDR1 is SGHTS and CDR2 is YDEGEE in the germline V gene. CDR3 in DNA: TGTGCCAGCAACCCCGAGGGGGCCGCCTATAATTCACCCCTCCACTTT. The encoded protein is CASNPEGAAYNSPLHF.

The CDR3: CASSRGGNYEQYF. The CDR3, as DNA: TGTGCCAGCAGTAGAGGGGGGAACTACGAGCAGTACTTC. This chain links TRBV7-8 with TRBJ2-7, with D perhaps given as TRBD1 or TRBD2 (6 bases each). CDR3 size: 13 residues. Trimming removed 6 bases from V and 3 bases from J, with 12 bases in between. Germline lookup yields CDR1 SGHVS and CDR2 FQNEAQ.

The V and J genes are TRBV9 and TRBJ1-1, with D maybe TRBD1 (5 bases). Per the germline V gene, CDR1 is SGDLS and CDR2 is YYNGEE. This CDR3 is built from 14 residues. The V end lost 4 bases, the J end lost 0 bases, and 10 bases lay between the germline ends. The CDR3 sequence: CASSTAGVNTEAFF. The CDR3 region has the DNA TGTGCCAGCAGCACCGCGGGGGTGAACACTGAAGCTTTCTTT.

V gene TRBV7-3 combines with J gene TRBJ1-6; D remains ambiguous. The V gene lost 1 base and the J gene lost 9 bases, with 10 bases spanning the gap. CDR3 length: 14 amino acids. Germline V gives CDR1 SGHTA, CDR2 FQGTGA. The CDR3 coding sequence is TGTGCCAGCAGCTTAATGGGAGCTGGTTCACCCCTCCACTTT. Translating gives CASSLMGAGSPLHF.

The chain carries TRBV5-1 and TRBJ2-3; no clear D. CDR1 is SGHRS, CDR2 YFSETQ, per germline. V was clipped by 5 bases and J by 0 bases, with 10 bases between them. The CDR3 extends over 14 amino acids. This CDR3 is CASRNSTSTDTQYF. The CDR3 DNA is TGCGCCAGCAGGAATAGTACTAGCACAGATACGCAGTATTTT.

The rearrangement uses TRBV5-5 and TRBJ2-5, with 10 bases lining up with TRBD1. This CDR3 region has 14 residues. Per germline, CDR1 SGHKS and CDR2 YYEKEE (reference sequence). Trimming cost V 0 bases and J 5 bases; bases outside gene matches: 1. The CDR3 reads CASSLGTGGETQYF. As DNA, the CDR3 is TGTGCCAGCAGCTTGGGGACAGGGGGGGAGACCCAGTACTTC.